One sample yielded the 8 T cell receptor beta chains listed below, sequenced in a study of T cells expressing NK-cell markers. Following a re-call of the 5' RACE reads, TCRdb has one entry per CDR3 protein and lacks DNA. This repertoire includes 500,000 to 700,000 distinct CDR3 sequences. What was sequenced was blood T cells: a sorted CD56 or NKG2C T cell subset, CD4+ or CD8+ T cells, or bulk PBMC T cells (not recorded which). All receptors derive from a young man in good health.

The V gene is TRBV6-1, the J gene TRBJ1-5. The germline gives CDR1 MNHNS, CDR2 SASEGT. The CDR3 sequence is 15 residues long. CDR3 region: CASSENPNSNQPQHF.

The chain recombines TRBV3-1 with TRBJ2-1; absent DNA, TCRdb's TRBD1 call cannot be checked. CDR1 and CDR2 from the germline V gene are LGHDT and YNNKEL (reference sequence). The length of the CDR3 is 16 residues. This chain's CDR3 is CASSQDFSGTVNEQFF.

This chain uses TRBV12-3 or TRBV12-4 with TRBJ2-6; TCRdb calls TRBD1, which cannot be checked without DNA. This CDR3 is 17 amino acids long. The CDR3 sequence is CASRRQDGAFGSNVLTF.

The chain links TRBV13 to TRBJ2-1; TCRdb lists TRBD2, though no DNA is available to test this call. From germline, CDR1 is PRHDT and CDR2 FYEKMQ (reference sequence). This CDR3 spans 16 amino acids. The CDR3 spells CASSLGPLAGYNEQFF. The complete variable domain, with remaining parts taken from reference TRBV13 and TRBJ2-1, reads AAGVIQSPRHLIKEKRETATLKCYPIPRHDTVYWYQQGPGQDPQFLISFYEKMQSDKGSIPDRFSAQQFSDYHSELNMSSLELGDSALYFCASSLGPLAGYNEQFFGPGTRLTVL.

The chain has TRBV20-1 and TRBJ1-2. This CDR3 has 14 residues. Germline V gives CDR1 DFQATT, CDR2 SNEGSKA (reference sequence). CDR3 loop: CSASDRASFYGYTF.

The V gene is TRBV7-8, the J gene TRBJ2-3. Germline CDR1 SGHVS, CDR2 FQNEAQ. This CDR3 comprises 15 residues. This CDR3 is CASSLGKPRTDTQYF.

The chain carries TRBV4-1 and TRBJ2-1; TCRdb lists TRBD2, though no DNA is available to test this call. Germline V gene data show CDR1 as MGHRA and CDR2 as YSYEKL. The CDR3 sequence is 17 residues long. This CDR3 reads CASSLILAGGLYNEQFF.

This chain connects TRBV10-3 to TRBJ1-1; TCRdb names TRBD1, which stays unverified in the absence of DNA. The CDR3 spans 13 residues. The germline CDR1 and CDR2 sequences are ENHRY and SYGVKD. The CDR3 here is CAISESSSGGAFF.